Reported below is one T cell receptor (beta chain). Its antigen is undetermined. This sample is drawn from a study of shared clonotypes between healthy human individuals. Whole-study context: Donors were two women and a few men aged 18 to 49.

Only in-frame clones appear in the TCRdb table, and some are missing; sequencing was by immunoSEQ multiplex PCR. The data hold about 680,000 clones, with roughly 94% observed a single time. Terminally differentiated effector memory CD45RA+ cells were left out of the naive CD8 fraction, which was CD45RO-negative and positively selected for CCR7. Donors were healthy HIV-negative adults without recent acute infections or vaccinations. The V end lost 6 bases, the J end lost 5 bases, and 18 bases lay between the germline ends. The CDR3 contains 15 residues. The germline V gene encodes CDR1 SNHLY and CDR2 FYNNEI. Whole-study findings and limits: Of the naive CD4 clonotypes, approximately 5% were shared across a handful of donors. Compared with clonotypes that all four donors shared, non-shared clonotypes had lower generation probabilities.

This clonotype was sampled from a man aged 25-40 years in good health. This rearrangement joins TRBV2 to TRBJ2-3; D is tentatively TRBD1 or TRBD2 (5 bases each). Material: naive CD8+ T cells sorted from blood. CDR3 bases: TGTGCCAGCAGCGCCTCAGGGAGCTCGGTAGATACGCAGTATTTT. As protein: CASSASGSSVDTQYF.